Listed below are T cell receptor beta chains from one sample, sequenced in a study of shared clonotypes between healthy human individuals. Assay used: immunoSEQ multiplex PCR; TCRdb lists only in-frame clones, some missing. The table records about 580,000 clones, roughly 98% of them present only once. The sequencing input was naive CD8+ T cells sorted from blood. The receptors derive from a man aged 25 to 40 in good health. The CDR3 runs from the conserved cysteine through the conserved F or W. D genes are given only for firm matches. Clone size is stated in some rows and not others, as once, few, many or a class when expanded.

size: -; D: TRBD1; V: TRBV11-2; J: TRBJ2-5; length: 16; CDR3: CASSTPTGDLEETQYF; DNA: TGTGCCAGCAGCACCCCGACAGGGGATCTGGAAGAGACCCAGTACTTC
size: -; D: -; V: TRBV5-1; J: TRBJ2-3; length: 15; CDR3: CASSLQQGGWDTQYF; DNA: TGCGCCAGCAGCTTACAACAGGGCGGGTGGGATACGCAGTATTTT
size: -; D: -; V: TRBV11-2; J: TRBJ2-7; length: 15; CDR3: CASSLEGSPSYEQYF; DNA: TGTGCCAGCAGCTTAGAGGGGTCCCCCTCTTACGAGCAGTACTTC
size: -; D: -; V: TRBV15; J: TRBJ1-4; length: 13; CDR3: CATSRFLGEKLFF; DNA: TGTGCCACCAGCAGGTTTTTAGGTGAAAAACTGTTTTTT
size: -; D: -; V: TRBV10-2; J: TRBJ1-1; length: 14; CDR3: CASRGSDTATEAFF; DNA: TGCGCCAGCAGAGGGTCCGATACCGCCACTGAAGCTTTCTTT
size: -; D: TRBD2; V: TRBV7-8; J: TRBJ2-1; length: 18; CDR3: CASSSSRRTSGRTVEQFF; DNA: TGTGCCAGCAGCTCCTCCCGACGGACTAGCGGGAGAACGGTTGAGCAGTTCTTC
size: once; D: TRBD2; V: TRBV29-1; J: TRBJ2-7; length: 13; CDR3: CSVRASGSWEQYF; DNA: TGCAGCGTTAGGGCTAGCGGGAGTTGGGAGCAGTACTTC
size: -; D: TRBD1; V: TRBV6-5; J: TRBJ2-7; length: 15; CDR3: CASSQGTGRTYEQYF; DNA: TGTGCCAGCAGTCAGGGGACAGGGAGGACCTACGAGCAGTACTTC
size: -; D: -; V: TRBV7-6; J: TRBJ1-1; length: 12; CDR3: CASSLAGTEAFF; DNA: TGTGCCAGCAGCTTAGCTGGGACTGAAGCTTTCTTT
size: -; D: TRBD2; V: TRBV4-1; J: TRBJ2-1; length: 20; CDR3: CASSPEGASGGRQRHNEQFF; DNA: TGCGCCAGCAGCCCCGAAGGGGCTAGCGGGGGGAGACAGCGGCACAATGAGCAGTTCTTC
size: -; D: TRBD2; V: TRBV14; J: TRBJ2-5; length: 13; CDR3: CASSYGGSGTQYF; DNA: TGTGCCAGCAGTTACGGCGGGAGTGGGACCCAGTACTTC
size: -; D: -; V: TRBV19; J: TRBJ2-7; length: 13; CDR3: CASSRYSGERQYF; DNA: TGTGCCAGTAGTAGATACTCGGGAGAGCGGCAGTACTTC
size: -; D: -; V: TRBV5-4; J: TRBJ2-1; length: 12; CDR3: CASSLAHNEQFF; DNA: TGTGCCAGCAGCTTGGCTCACAATGAGCAGTTCTTC
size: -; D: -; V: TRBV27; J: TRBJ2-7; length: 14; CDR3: CASSFSHGAYEQYF; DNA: TGTGCCAGCAGTTTCAGTCACGGAGCCTACGAGCAGTACTTC
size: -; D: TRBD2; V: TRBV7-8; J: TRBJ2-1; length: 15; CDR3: CASSQLAGGVDEQFF; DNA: TGTGCCAGCAGCCAACTAGCGGGAGGAGTGGATGAGCAGTTCTTC
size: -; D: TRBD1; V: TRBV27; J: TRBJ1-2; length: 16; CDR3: CASSHLGTGRNYGYTF; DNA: TGTGCCAGCAGTCATCTTGGGACAGGGAGAAACTATGGCTACACCTTC
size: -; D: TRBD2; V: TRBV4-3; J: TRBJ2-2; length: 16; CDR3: CASSQETSGRGRELFF; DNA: TGCGCCAGCAGCCAAGAAACTAGCGGGAGGGGCCGGGAGCTGTTTTTT